One and the same sample provided the 11 T cell receptor beta chains below, sequenced in a study of T-cell reconstitution after alpha-beta-depleted transplantation in children. Unique molecular identifiers were used in preparing the TCRbeta library. TCRdb passed the PCR reads through MiXCR, listing each CDR3 protein once. This repertoire shows under 450,000 distinct CDR3 sequences, under 20% found once; its top ten account for around 28%. The sequencing used PBMCs, mostly from graft donor cells, collected 360 days after TCRalphabeta/CD19-depleted stem cell transplant. The receptors here all came from a boy less than two years old who had a stem cell transplant for Wiskott-Aldrich syndrome, so the T cells may come from the graft donor.

This clonotype was observed a few times. The chain uses TRBV20-1 and TRBJ2-7, with D possibly TRBD1 on 5 matching bases. CDR3 length equals 15 residues. Germline V gives CDR1 DFQATT, CDR2 SNEGSKA (reference sequence). V lost 0 bases and J lost 1, with 13 bases in between. The CDR3 DNA is TGCAGTGCTAGAGATCTTCAGGGATTTTCCTACGAGCAGTACTTC. It codes for CSARDLQGFSYEQYF.

With respect to this clonotype: A junction boundary mismatches the germline segment, possibly from a read error. The chain has TRBV15 and TRBJ2-4; the D gene could be TRBD1 or TRBD2 (5 bases each). The length of the CDR3 is 16 residues. The germline V gene encodes CDR1 LNHNV and CDR2 YYDKDF (reference sequence). The CDR3 DNA reads as TGTGCCACCAGCAGGAAAGGATACGGGACCAACAACATTCAGTACTTC. Translation: CATSRKGYGTNNIQYF.

This chain uses TRBV7-9 with TRBJ1-5; 10 bases align to TRBD1. CDR1 is SEHNR, CDR2 FQNEAQ, per germline (reference sequence). The J segment lost 7 bases and the V segment lost 5 bases, leaving 11 bases of the junction unmatched. This CDR3 is 16 amino acids long. The CDR3 protein is CASSIGQGGPKQPQHF. The CDR3 DNA reads as TGTGCCAGCAGCATAGGACAGGGGGGACCAAAACAGCCCCAGCATTTT.

A few counts support this clonotype. In DNA, the CDR3 is TGTGCCAGCAGCCCCCCGCACGGGAACACTGAAGCTTTCTTT. It codes for CASSPPHGNTEAFF. V and J are TRBV7-9 and TRBJ1-1; D is undetermined. Germline assignment: CDR1 SEHNR and CDR2 FQNEAQ (reference sequence). Trimming took off 5 bases at V and 1 base at J, with 11 bases between the two ends. The CDR3 extends over 14 amino acids.

This clonotype was seen only a few times. V gene TRBV10-3 combines with J gene TRBJ2-5; D gene ambiguous. Germline V lookup: CDR1 ENHRY, CDR2 SYGVKD. V was pared by 1 base and J by 2 bases, with 11 bases between. The CDR3 has 15 amino acids. The CDR3 loop reads CAISEWYSTQETQYF. CDR3 DNA: TGTGCCATCAGTGAGTGGTACAGCACACAAGAGACCCAGTACTTC.

J is TRBJ2-6 and V is TRBV9; no clear D gene. This CDR3 region has 14 residues. Trimming shortened V by 1 base and J by 2 bases, and 4 bases separated the two germline ends. Germline CDR1 SGDLS, CDR2 YYNGEE. CDR3 nucleotide sequence: TGTGCCAGCAGCGTATGGACTGGGGCCAACGTCCTGACTTTC. Protein: CASSVWTGANVLTF.

The chain couples TRBV6-6 to TRBJ2-7; D gene ambiguous. In germline, CDR1 is MNHNY, CDR2 SVGAGI (reference sequence). V was cut by 5 bases and J by 2 bases, with 7 bases left in between. The CDR3 sequence is 12 residues long. CDR3: CASSLTPYEQYF. The CDR3 region has the DNA TGTGCCAGCAGTCTTACACCCTACGAGCAGTACTTC.

This clonotype was counted a few times. The chain combines TRBV5-1 with TRBJ2-4; D is possibly TRBD2 (6 bases). Germline V gene sequence: CDR1 SGHRS, CDR2 YFSETQ. The CDR3 loop spans 17 amino acids. V lost 0 bases and J 5 bases, leaving 18 bases between the germline ends. The CDR3 is CASSLVSGVLGENIQYF. CDR3 DNA sequence: TGCGCCAGCAGCTTGGTTTCGGGGGTTTTAGGGGAAAACATTCAGTACTTC.

This clonotype was counted between two and nine times. This rearrangement joins TRBV20-1 to TRBJ2-5; D gene unclear. Germline V gene data show CDR1 as DFQATT and CDR2 as SNEGSKA (reference sequence). Trimming took off 6 bases at V and 3 bases at J, with 5 bases between the two ends. This CDR3 is 10 amino acids long. DNA for the CDR3: TGCAGTGCCTCAGAAGAGACCCAGTACTTC. Its protein product is CSASEETQYF.

Ten or more counts support this clonotype. V gene TRBV29-1 combines with J gene TRBJ2-3; D remains ambiguous. Germline V lookup: CDR1 SQVTM, CDR2 ANQGSEA. This CDR3 contains 12 residues. V gave up 6 bases and J gave up 5 bases, with 12 bases separating them. The DNA of the CDR3 is TGCAGCGTCTCAAACGAAGGAGATACGCAGTATTTT. Its protein is CSVSNEGDTQYF.

This clonotype was counted only a few times. The chain uses TRBV9 and TRBJ2-1, with 7 positions matching TRBD1. The CDR3 spans 14 residues. Germline trimming cut 3 bases from V and 3 bases from J; bases unmatched to any gene: 3. Germline V CDR1 and CDR2: SGDLS, YYNGEE. CDR3: CASSATGNYNEQFF. The CDR3 DNA follows: TGTGCCAGCAGCGCGACAGGGAACTACAATGAGCAGTTCTTC.